This T cell receptor (beta chain) derives from a study of blood T cell repertoires in COVID-19. Overall study context: The United States, Italy and Spain were the sources of the acute and convalescent COVID-19 samples. The analysed material was cDNA or gDNA that came from T cells, B-cell-depleted T cells, or PBMCs.

Authors' data handling: Researchers report that nucleated cell counts were estimated from reference gene primer amplification. Profiling relied on immunoSEQ multiplex PCR, and the TCRdb table lists in-frame clones only, not all of them. V, J and clone size derive from that table, while D and trimming were established from the DNA sequence. The table shows 90,000 to 95,000 clones, with around 90% occurring only once. There are 17 residues in the CDR3. In germline, CDR1 is LGHNA, CDR2 YNFKEQ. The trim removed 4 bases at V and 2 bases at J, leaving 10 bases unmatched. This TCR came from a woman older than 75 with active COVID-19. Sequencing used peripheral blood. The chain joins TRBV4-2 to TRBJ2-3, with 9 bases that match TRBD2. The CDR3 DNA follows: TGTGCCAGCAGCCTAGAGGGTGCGGGAGGGGTCACAGATACGCAGTATTTT. It encodes CASSLEGAGGVTDTQYF.